This T cell receptor (beta chain) is drawn from a study of identical twins. Study-wide results and limits: The study found that models underestimated out-of-frame TCR alpha sharing in monozygotic twins. Rather than following the same donors, the conclusions depended on cross-sectional statistical analysis.

Concerning this clonotype: What it binds is unknown.

There were only healthy Caucasians among the donors. With 4 bases removed from V and 6 bases from J, the gap between germline ends came to 12 bases. There are 13 residues in the CDR3. Germline CDR1 and CDR2: SGDLS and YYNGEE. The authors used template switching to add a universal primer site and gave cDNA unique molecular identifiers. Each CDR3 protein gets one entry after TCRdb re-called the 5' RACE reads with MiXCR. This table has 1.5 million or so distinct CDR3 sequences, about 32% appearing once. This rearrangement joins TRBV9 to TRBJ2-3; the D call may be TRBD1 or TRBD2 (5 bases each). The sequenced sample consisted of cord blood. The sequence was obtained from a newborn girl in good health. The chain's CDR3 is CASSLGVMDTQYF. Here the CDR3 DNA reads TGTGCCAGCAGCCTGGGGGTGATGGATACGCAGTATTTT.